A single sample is the source of the 14 T cell receptor beta chains below, sequenced in a study of T cells in localized non-small cell lung cancer. Sequenced by immunoSEQ multiplex PCR; TCRdb stores in-frame clones only, minus some. The profile covers over a thousand clones, with 35% to 45% appearing a single time and about an eighth taken by the ten largest. The sample consisted of lung tumor tissue, taken before any cancer treatment. These receptors were collected from a woman aged 40-75 years with stage I lung adenocarcinoma.

This clone was counted only a few times. This chain joins TRBV9 and TRBJ1-5, with D unresolved. The CDR3 loop spans 13 amino acids. Germline values: CDR1 SGDLS, CDR2 YYNGEE. The germline V and J ends were trimmed by 5 bases and 2 bases, with 8 bases remaining between them. CDR3 sequence: CASSLTGNQPQHF. The CDR3 nucleotides are TGTGCCAGCAGTTTAACGGGCAATCAGCCCCAGCATTTT. The full variable domain, its missing parts supplied by reference TRBV9 and TRBJ1-5, is DSGVTQTPKHLITATGQRVTLRCSPRSGDLSVYWYQQSLDQGLQFLIQYYNGEERAKGNILERFSAQQFPDLHSELNLSSLELGDSALYFCASSLTGNQPQHFGDGTRLSIL.

The chain joins TRBV19 to TRBJ2-3, with D tentatively TRBD2 (6 bases). The CDR3 has 14 amino acids. Trimming cost V 2 bases and J 5 bases, with 11 bases left between them. Germline values: CDR1 LNHDA, CDR2 SQIVND (reference sequence). The CDR3 is CASSIMQGGDTQYF. The CDR3 coding sequence is TGTGCCAGTAGTATAATGCAGGGAGGAGATACGCAGTATTTT.

The chain is built from TRBV4-1 and TRBJ2-7, with 8 bases that match TRBD1. CDR1 and CDR2 (germline): MGHRA, YSYEKL. Losses at the gene ends were 2 bases for V and 3 bases for J; bases not matched to a gene: 6. This CDR3 spans 15 amino acids. The CDR3 coding sequence is TGCGCCAGCAGCCAAAACAGGGGGATCGACTACGAGCAGTACTTC. Translated: CASSQNRGIDYEQYF.

The table lists this clone with a few counts. This chain connects TRBV19 to TRBJ2-7, with 10 bases that match TRBD2. V was clipped by 10 bases and J by 6 bases; unmatched bases: 12. The CDR3 covers 14 residues. Per germline, CDR1 LNHDA and CDR2 SQIVND (reference sequence). This CDR3 is CATRAASGSSEQYF. The DNA for the CDR3 is TGTGCCACCCGGGCTGCTAGCGGGAGTTCCGAGCAGTACTTC.

The chain joins TRBV28 to TRBJ2-7; 8 nucleotides match TRBD1. Germline V gene lookup returns CDR1 MDHEN and CDR2 SYDVKM. The CDR3 is 14 residues long. V shed 10 bases and J 8 bases; nucleotides not matched to a gene: 16. The CDR3 protein is CAINPGQDPPKQYF. The CDR3 DNA is TGTGCCATCAACCCGGGACAGGACCCACCGAAGCAGTACTTC.

The chain is built from TRBV19 and TRBJ2-6, with 7 bases identical to TRBD2. The junction had 2 bases not matched to a gene; V was cut back by 1 base and J by 2 bases. The CDR3 covers 16 residues. CDR1 LNHDA and CDR2 SQIVND come from the germline V gene (reference sequence). The CDR3 here is CASSIGGRAGANVLTF. The CDR3 nucleotides are TGTGCCAGTAGTATAGGGGGGAGGGCTGGGGCCAACGTCCTGACTTTC.

This clone has a handful of counts. The V call is TRBV11-3, the J call TRBJ2-3; 9 bases align to TRBD1. The CDR3 extends over 14 amino acids. With 1 base clipped from V and 9 bases from J, the junction kept 5 bases outside the gene matches. The germline V gene has CDR1 SGHNT and CDR2 YENEEA. The CDR3 region has the DNA TGTGCCAGCAGCTTAGGTGGACAGGGGCAGACGCAGTATTTT. Translated: CASSLGGQGQTQYF.

The chain recombines TRBV2 with TRBJ2-3; 11 positions agree with TRBD1. The CDR3 has 14 amino acids. The trim removed 8 bases at V and 4 bases at J, leaving 5 bases unmatched. Per germline, CDR1 SNHLY and CDR2 FYNNEI. The CDR3 DNA reads TGTGCCAGCGCGGGACAGGGGGTGGCAGATACGCAGTATTTT. Protein: CASAGQGVADTQYF.

The CDR3 sequence: CASSVLGAMNTEAFF. In DNA form, the CDR3 reads TGTGCCAGCAGCGTACTCGGGGCCATGAACACTGAAGCTTTCTTT. V usage is TRBV9 and J usage is TRBJ1-1; a weak D match, TRBD1 (5 bases). Trimming pared 1 base from V and 0 bases from J, leaving 10 bases between. Germline values: CDR1 SGDLS, CDR2 YYNGEE. The CDR3 loop spans 15 amino acids.

CDR3 residues: CASSLAVRQGEQYF. CDR3 sequence (DNA): TGCGCCAGCAGTCTCGCAGTTAGACAGGGCGAGCAGTACTTC. This sequence joins TRBV5-1 and TRBJ2-7; 7 nucleotides match TRBD1. V shed 5 bases, J shed 6 bases, and the junction held 11 bases outside the gene matches. The V gene's germline CDR1 is SGHRS and CDR2 YFSETQ. The CDR3 is 14 amino acids.

In DNA, the CDR3 is TGTGCCAGCAGTTCTCAGGGGGGGGCTAGCACAGATACGCAGTATTTT. Translation gives CASSSQGGASTDTQYF. This chain connects TRBV28 to TRBJ2-3; D is tentatively TRBD1 or TRBD2 (7 bases each). Trimming took off 4 bases at V and 0 bases at J, with 14 bases between the two ends. CDR3 length: 16 residues. Per germline, CDR1 MDHEN and CDR2 SYDVKM.

The rearrangement links TRBV28 to TRBJ2-1; 9 bases are shared with TRBD1. Trimming cost V 7 bases and J 9 bases; bases outside gene matches: 10. The CDR3 loop spans 14 amino acids. The V gene's germline CDR1 is MDHEN and CDR2 SYDVKM. The CDR3 here is CASTQANRGREQFF. The CDR3 bases are TGTGCCAGCACCCAAGCGAACAGGGGGCGTGAGCAGTTCTTC.

V gene TRBV6-8 combines with J gene TRBJ1-1; D perhaps matches TRBD1 (6 bases). CDR3 length: 13 amino acids. CDR1 is MNHGY, CDR2 SAAAGT, per germline. Trimming stripped 6 bases from V and 4 bases from J, with 12 bases between. This CDR3 is CASRDRLGTEAFF. The CDR3 nucleotides are TGTGCCAGCAGAGACAGGTTAGGCACTGAAGCTTTCTTT.

V and J are TRBV19 and TRBJ2-2; 8 positions match TRBD2. The CDR3 runs to 14 residues. Germline trimming cut 7 bases from V and 6 bases from J; bases unmatched to any gene: 7. CDR1 and CDR2 (germline): LNHDA, SQIVND (reference sequence). The CDR3 DNA reads TGTGCCAGTAAAAGCGGGAGAAATGCCGGGGAGCTGTTTTTT. Translation gives CASKSGRNAGELFF.